This TCR beta chain appears in the sequencing data of a study of shared clonotypes between healthy human individuals. Sequencing used immunoSEQ multiplex PCR; TCRdb keeps in-frame clones, though not all of them. The sample shows around 500,000 clones, approximately 84% of them seen only once. V lost 5 bases to trimming and J lost 6 bases; unmatched junction nucleotides: 2. The germline V gene has CDR1 ENHRY and CDR2 SYGVKD. This CDR3 is built from 14 residues. The sequence was collected from a woman between 40 and 50 years old in good health. Some clones in this sample may be carry-over from other donors' samples. Sequencing was carried out using PBMCs. The chain joins TRBV10-3 to TRBJ2-2; 11 bases fit TRBD2. The CDR3 DNA follows: TGTGCCATCAGTACTAGCGGGAGTGCCGGGGAGCTGTTTTTT. This codes for CAISTSGSAGELFF.